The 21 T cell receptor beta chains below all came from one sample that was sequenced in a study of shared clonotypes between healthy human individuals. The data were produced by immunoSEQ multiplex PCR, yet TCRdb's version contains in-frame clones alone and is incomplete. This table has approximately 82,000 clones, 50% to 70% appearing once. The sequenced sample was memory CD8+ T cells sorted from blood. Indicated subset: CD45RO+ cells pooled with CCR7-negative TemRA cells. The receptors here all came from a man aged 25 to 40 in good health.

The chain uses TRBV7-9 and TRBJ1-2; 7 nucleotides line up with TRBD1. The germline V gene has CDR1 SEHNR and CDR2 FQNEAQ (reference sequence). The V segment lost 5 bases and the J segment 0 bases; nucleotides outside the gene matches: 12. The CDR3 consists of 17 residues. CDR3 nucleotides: TGTGCCAGCAGCGGCCGGGACAGAAGCGGACCTAACTATGGCTACACCTTC. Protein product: CASSGRDRSGPNYGYTF. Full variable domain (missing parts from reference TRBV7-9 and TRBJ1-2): DTGVSQNPRHKITKRGQNVTFRCDPISEHNRLYWYRQTLGQGPEFLTYFQNEAQLEKSRLLSDRFSAERPKGSFSTLEIQRTEQGDSAMYLCASSGRDRSGPNYGYTFGSGTRLTVV.

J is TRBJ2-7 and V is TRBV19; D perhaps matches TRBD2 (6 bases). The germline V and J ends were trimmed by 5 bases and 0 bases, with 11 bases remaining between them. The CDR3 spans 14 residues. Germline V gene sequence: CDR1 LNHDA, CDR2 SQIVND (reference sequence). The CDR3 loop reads CASSPGLISYEQYF. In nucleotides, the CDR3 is TGTGCCAGTAGTCCAGGACTAATCTCCTACGAGCAGTACTTC.

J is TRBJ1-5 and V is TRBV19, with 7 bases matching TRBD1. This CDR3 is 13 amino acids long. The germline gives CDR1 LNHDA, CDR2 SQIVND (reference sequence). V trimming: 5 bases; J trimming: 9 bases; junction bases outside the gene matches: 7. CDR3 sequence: CASSWDSLPPQHF. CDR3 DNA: TGTGCCAGTAGTTGGGACAGCCTCCCGCCCCAGCATTTT.

The CDR3, as DNA: TGTGCCAGCAGCTTAGCCGGGAGCAACTACAATGAGCAGTTCTTC. Amino acid sequence: CASSLAGSNYNEQFF. The chain has TRBV11-2 and TRBJ2-1; D is perhaps TRBD2 (6 bases). This CDR3 is built from 15 residues. V was clipped by 1 base and J by 3 bases, with 10 bases between them. CDR1 is SGHAT and CDR2 is FQNNGV in the germline V gene.

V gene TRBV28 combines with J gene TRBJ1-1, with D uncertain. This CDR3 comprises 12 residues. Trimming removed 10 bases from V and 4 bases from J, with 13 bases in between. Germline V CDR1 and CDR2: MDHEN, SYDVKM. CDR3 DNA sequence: TGTGCCATCGGCAGGATGCCCACTGAAGCTTTCTTT. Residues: CAIGRMPTEAFF.

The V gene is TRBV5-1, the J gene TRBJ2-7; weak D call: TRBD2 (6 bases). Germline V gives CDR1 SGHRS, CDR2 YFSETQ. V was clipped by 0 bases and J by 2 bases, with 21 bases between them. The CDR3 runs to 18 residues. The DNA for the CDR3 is TGCGCCAGCAGCTTGGAGGGAGGAGGCGGCGGCGTGGCCTACGAGCAGTACTTC. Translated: CASSLEGGGGGVAYEQYF.

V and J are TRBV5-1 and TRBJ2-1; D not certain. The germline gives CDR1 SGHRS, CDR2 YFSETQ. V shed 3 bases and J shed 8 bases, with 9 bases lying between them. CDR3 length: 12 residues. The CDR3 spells CASSSNWDEQFF. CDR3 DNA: TGCGCCAGCAGCTCTAACTGGGATGAGCAGTTCTTC.

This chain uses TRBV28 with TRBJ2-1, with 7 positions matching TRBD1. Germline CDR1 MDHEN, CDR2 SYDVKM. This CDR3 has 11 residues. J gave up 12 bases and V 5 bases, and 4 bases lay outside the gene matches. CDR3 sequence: CASSLNRGQFF. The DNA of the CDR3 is TGTGCCAGCAGTCTTAACAGGGGGCAGTTCTTC.

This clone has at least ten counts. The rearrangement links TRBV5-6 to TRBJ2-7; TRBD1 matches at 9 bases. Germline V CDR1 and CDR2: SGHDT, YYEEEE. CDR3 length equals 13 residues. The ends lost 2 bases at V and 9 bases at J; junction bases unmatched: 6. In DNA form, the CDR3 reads TGTGCCAGCAGCTTCGGACAGGGGACCGGGCAGTACTTC. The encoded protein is CASSFGQGTGQYF. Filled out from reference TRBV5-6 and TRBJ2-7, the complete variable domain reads DAGVTQSPTHLIKTRGQQVTLRCSPKSGHDTVSWYQQALGQGPQFIFQYYEEEERQRGNFPDRFSGHQFPNYSSELNVNALLLGDSALYLCASSFGQGTGQYFGPGTRLTVT.

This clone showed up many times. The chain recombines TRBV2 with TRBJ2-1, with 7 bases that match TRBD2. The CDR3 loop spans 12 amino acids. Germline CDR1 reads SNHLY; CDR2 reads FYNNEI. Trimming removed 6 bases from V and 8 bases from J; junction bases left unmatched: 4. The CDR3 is CASSRLADEQFF. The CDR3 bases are TGTGCCAGCAGCCGACTAGCCGATGAGCAGTTCTTC.

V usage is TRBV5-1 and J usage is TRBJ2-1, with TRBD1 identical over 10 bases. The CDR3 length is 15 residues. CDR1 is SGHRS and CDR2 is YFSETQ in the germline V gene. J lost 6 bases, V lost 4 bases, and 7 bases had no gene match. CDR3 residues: CASSLGTGVINEQFF. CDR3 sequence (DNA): TGCGCCAGCAGCCTGGGGACAGGGGTCATCAATGAGCAGTTCTTC. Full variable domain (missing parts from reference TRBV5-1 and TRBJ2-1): KAGVTQTPRYLIKTRGQQVTLSCSPISGHRSVSWYQQTPGQGLQFLFEYFSETQRNKGNFPGRFSGRQFSNSRSEMNVSTLELGDSALYLCASSLGTGVINEQFFGPGTRLTVL.

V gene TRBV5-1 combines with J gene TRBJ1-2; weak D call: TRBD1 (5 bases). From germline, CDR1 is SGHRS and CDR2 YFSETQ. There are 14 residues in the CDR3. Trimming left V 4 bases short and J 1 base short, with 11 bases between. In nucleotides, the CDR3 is TGCGCCAGCAGCCCCGCAGGGCTTAACTATGGCTACACCTTC. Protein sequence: CASSPAGLNYGYTF.

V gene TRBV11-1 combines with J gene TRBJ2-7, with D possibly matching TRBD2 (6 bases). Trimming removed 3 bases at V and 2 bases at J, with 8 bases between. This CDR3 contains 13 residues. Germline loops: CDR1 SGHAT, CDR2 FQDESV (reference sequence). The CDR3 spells CASSFSGAYEQYF. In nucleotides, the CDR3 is TGTGCCAGCAGCTTTAGCGGAGCCTACGAGCAGTACTTC.

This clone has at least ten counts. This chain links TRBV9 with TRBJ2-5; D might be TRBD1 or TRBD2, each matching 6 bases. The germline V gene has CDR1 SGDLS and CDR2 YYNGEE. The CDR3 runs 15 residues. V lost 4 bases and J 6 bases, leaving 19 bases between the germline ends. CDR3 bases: TGTGCCAGCAGCTTAAGGGGGGTATTTCGAAAGACCCAGTACTTC. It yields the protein CASSLRGVFRKTQYF.

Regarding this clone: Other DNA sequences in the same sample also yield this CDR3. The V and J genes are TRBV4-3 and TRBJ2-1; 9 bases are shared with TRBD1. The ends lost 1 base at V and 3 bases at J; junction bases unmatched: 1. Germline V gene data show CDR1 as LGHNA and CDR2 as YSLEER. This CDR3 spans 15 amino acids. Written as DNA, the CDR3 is TGCGCCAGCAGCCAAGGACAGGGGGGCTACAATGAGCAGTTCTTC. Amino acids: CASSQGQGGYNEQFF.

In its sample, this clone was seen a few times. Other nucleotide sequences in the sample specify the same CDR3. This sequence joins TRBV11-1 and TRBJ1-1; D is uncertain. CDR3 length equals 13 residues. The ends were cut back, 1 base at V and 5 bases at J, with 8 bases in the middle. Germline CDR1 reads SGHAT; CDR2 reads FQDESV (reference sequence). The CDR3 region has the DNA TGTGCCAGCAGCTTAGGACCAAGAACTGAAGCTTTCTTT. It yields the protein CASSLGPRTEAFF.

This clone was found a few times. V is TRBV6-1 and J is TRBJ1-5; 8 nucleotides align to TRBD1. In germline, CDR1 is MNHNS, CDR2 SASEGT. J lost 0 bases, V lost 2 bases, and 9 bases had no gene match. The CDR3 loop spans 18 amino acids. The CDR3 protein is CASSENRGQGYSNQPQHF. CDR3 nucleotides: TGTGCCAGCAGTGAAAACCGCGGACAGGGCTATAGCAATCAGCCCCAGCATTTT.

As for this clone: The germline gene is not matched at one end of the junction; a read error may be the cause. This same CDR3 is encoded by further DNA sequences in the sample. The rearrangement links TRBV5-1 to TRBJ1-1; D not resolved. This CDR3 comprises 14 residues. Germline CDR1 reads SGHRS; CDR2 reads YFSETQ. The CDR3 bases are TGCGCCAGCAGCTCGGGGTCCTTGAATACTGAAGCTTTCTTT. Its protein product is CASSSGSLNTEAFF.

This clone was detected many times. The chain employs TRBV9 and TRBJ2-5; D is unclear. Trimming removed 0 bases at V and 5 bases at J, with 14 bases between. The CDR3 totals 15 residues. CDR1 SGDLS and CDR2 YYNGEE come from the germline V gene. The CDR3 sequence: CASSVDGTPGETQYF. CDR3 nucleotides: TGTGCCAGCAGCGTAGACGGAACCCCCGGGGAGACCCAGTACTTC.

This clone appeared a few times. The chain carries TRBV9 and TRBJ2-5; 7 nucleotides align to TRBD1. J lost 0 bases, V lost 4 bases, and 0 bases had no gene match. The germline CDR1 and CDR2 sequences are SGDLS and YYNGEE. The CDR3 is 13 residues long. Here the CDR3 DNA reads TGTGCCAGCAGCCAGGGGGACCAAGAGACCCAGTACTTC. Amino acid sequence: CASSQGDQETQYF.

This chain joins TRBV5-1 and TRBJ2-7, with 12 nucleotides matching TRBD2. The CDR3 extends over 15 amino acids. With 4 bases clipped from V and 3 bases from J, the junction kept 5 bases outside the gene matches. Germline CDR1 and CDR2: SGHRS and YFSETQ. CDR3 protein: CASSTGLAGLYEQYF. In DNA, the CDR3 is TGCGCCAGCAGCACCGGACTAGCGGGACTCTACGAGCAGTACTTC.